Listed below are T cell receptor beta chains from one sample, sequenced in a study of blood T cell repertoires in COVID-19. The data were produced by immunoSEQ multiplex PCR, yet TCRdb's version contains in-frame clones alone and is incomplete. The table lists some 160,000 clones, 86% of them singletons. What was sequenced was peripheral blood. All receptors come from a woman aged 70-85 years with acute or convalescent COVID-19. CDR3s include the opening cysteine and the closing phenylalanine or tryptophan. The D gene is left open where the match is weak. Size tells how often a clone was seen (once, few, many) or the class of an expanded clone, and some rows leave it out.

TRBJ1-6 | TRBV6-2/TRBV6-3 | - | - | TGTGCCAGCAGTTCGGAGTATTCACCCCTCCACTTT | CASSSEYSPLHF
TRBJ2-3 | TRBV7-9 | - | TRBD2 | TGTGCCAGCAGCTTAGCGGGCAAGCGGGGGAGCACAGATACGCAGTATTTT | CASSLAGKRGSTDTQYF
TRBJ1-2 | TRBV18 | once | TRBD1 | TGTGCCAGCTCACCACCCGGACAGGATCTCAACTATGGCTACACCTTC | CASSPPGQDLNYGYTF
TRBJ2-3 | TRBV29-1 | - | - | TGCAGCGTTGAAGGAGGGTACACAGATACGCAGTATTTT | CSVEGGYTDTQYF
TRBJ2-1 | TRBV24-1 | - | TRBD1 | TGTGCCACCAGTGATGTAGCGACCGACAGGGGCTACAATGAGCAGTTCTTC | CATSDVATDRGYNEQFF
TRBJ1-4 | TRBV3-1/TRBV3-2 | - | - | TGTGCCAGCAGCCTGACCGAACCGGGGTCTAATGAAAAACTGTTTTTT | CASSLTEPGSNEKLFF
TRBJ1-2 | TRBV29-1 | - | TRBD1 | TGCAGCGCCGGTCGAGGGGGCTTCAATGGCTACACCTTC | CSAGRGGFNGYTF
TRBJ1-5 | TRBV19 | - | - | TGTGCCAGTAGGGACGGACATAGCAATCAGCCCCAGCATTTT | CASRDGHSNQPQHF
TRBJ1-1 | TRBV4-3 | - | TRBD1 | TGCGCCAGCAGCCGCCAGGAACAGGGGGCCACTGAAGCTTTCTTT | CASSRQEQGATEAFF
TRBJ1-5 | TRBV7-2 | few | - | TGTGCCAGCAGCTTGGGGCAGTATAGCAATCAGCCCCAGCATTTT | CASSLGQYSNQPQHF
TRBJ1-2 | TRBV19 | - | - | TGTGCCAGTAGTATCCCCGGGATTGGCTATGGCTACACCTTC | CASSIPGIGYGYTF
TRBJ1-3 | TRBV6-2/TRBV6-3 | - | TRBD1 | TGTGCCAGCAGTCGACACGCACAGGGGGCTGGAAACACCATATATTTT | CASSRHAQGAGNTIYF
TRBJ1-6 | TRBV6-2/TRBV6-3 | - | - | TGTGCCAGCAGTTCCCCGAGCTCCTATAATTCACCCCTCCACTTT | CASSSPSSYNSPLHF
TRBJ2-7 | TRBV5-1 | - | TRBD2 | TGCGCCAGCAGCTTGGGGCAGCGGGGGGACGAGCAGTACTTC | CASSLGQRGDEQYF
TRBJ2-7 | TRBV6-2/TRBV6-3 | - | - | TGTGCCAGCAGCGCCGGTTCCTACGAGCAGTACTTC | CASSAGSYEQYF
TRBJ2-1 | TRBV5-1 | - | - | TGCGCCAGCAGTCTAAGTGACCCCAGGGCCGATGAGCAGTTCTTC | CASSLSDPRADEQFF
TRBJ2-7 | TRBV27 | - | TRBD2 | TGTGCCAGCAGTTTGGGGGGGGTAAGAACCTACGAGCAGTACTTC | CASSLGGVRTYEQYF